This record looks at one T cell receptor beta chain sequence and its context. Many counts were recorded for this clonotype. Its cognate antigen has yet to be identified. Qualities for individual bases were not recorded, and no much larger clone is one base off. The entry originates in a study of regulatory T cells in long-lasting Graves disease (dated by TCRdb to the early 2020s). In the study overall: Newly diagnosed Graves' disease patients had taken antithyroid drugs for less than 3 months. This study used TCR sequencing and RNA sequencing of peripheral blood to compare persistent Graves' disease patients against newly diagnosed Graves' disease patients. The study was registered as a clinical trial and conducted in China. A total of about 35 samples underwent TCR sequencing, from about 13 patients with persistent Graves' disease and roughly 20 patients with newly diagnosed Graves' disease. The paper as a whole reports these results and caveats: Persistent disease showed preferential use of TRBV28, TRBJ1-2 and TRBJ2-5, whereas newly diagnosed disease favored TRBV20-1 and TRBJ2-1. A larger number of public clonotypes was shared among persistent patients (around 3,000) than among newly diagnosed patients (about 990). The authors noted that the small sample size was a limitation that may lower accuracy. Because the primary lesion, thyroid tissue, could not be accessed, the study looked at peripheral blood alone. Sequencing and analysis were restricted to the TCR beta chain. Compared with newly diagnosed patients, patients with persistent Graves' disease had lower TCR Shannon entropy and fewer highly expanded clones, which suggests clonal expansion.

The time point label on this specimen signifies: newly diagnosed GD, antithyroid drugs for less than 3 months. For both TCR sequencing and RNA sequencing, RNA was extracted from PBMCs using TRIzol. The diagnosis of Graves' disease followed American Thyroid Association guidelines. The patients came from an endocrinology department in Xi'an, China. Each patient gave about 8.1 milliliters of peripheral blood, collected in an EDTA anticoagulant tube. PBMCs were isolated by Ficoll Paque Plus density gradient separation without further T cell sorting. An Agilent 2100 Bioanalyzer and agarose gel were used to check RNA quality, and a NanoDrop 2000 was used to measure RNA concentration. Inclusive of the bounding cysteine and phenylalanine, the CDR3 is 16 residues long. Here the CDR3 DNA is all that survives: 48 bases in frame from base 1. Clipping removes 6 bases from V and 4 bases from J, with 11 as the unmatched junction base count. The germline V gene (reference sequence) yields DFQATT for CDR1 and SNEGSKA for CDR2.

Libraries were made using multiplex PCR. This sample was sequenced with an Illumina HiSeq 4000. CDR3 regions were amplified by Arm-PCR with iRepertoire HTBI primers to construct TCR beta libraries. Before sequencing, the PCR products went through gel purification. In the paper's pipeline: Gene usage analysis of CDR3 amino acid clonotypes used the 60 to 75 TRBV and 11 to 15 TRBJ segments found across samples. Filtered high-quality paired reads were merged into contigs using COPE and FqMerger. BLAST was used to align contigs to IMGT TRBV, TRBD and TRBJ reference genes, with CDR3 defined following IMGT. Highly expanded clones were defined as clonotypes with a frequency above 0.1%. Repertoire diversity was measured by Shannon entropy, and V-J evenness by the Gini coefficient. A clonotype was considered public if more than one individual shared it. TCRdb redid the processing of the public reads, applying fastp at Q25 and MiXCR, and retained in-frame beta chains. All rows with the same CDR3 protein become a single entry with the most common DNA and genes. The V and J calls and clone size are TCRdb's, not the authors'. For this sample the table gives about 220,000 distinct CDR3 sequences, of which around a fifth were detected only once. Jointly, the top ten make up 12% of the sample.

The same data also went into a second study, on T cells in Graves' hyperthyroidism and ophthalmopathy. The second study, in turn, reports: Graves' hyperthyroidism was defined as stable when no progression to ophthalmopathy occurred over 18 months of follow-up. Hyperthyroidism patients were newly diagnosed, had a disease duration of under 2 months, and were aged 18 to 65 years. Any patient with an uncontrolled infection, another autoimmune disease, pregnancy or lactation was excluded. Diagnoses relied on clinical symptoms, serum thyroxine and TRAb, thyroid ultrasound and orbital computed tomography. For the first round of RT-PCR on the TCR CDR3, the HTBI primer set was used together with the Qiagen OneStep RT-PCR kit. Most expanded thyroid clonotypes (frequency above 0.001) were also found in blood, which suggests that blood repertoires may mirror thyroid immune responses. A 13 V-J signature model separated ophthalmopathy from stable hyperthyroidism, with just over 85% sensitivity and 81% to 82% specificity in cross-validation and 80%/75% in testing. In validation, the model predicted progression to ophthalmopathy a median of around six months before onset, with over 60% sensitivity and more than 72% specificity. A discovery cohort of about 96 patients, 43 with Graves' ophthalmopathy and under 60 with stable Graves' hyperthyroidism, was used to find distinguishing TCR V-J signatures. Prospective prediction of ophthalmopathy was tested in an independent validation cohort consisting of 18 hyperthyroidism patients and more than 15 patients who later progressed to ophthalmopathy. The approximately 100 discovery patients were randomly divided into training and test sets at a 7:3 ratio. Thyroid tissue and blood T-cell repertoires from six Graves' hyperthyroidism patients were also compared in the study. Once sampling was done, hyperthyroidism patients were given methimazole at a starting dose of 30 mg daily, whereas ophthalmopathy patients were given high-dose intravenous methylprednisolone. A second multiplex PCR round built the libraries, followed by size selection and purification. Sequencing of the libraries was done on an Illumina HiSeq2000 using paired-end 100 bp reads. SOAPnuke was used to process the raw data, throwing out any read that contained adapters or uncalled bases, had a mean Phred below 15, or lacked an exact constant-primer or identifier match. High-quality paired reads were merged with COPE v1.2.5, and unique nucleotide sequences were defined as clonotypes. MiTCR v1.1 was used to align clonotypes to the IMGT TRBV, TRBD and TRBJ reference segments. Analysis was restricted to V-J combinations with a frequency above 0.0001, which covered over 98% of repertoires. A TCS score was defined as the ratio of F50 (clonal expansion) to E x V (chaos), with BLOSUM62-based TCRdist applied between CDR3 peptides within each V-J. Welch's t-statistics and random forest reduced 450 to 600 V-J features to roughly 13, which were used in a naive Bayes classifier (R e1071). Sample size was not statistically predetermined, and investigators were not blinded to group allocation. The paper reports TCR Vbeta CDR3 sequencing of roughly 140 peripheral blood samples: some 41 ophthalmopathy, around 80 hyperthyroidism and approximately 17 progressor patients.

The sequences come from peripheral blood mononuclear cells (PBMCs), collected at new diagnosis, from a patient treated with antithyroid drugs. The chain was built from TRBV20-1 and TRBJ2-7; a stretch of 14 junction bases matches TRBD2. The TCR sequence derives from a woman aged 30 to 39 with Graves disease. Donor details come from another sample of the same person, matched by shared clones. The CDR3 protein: CSAFPGLAGERYEQYF. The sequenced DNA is TGCAGTGCCTTTCCGGGACTAGCGGGAGAGCGGTACGAGCAGTACTTC.